This T cell receptor (beta chain) comes out of a study of monozygotic twins with cystic fibrosis. In the study overall: Three micrograms of fragmented DNA underwent around 16 PCR cycles for library preparation. Overall study results and limits: Nucleotide-identical clonotype sharing was significantly higher within monozygotic CF twin pairs than between unrelated CF individuals. The repertoire was suggested to be naive-dominated, clonality median about 0.01. J usage was most co-twin-similar in 8 of 16 pairs, V in 13.

The assay was immunoSEQ multiplex PCR, and TCRdb's table has in-frame clones only and misses some. Among around 25,000 clones listed, 96% were seen once. Germline CDR1 is GTSNPN and CDR2 is SVGIG (reference sequence). This CDR3 spans 12 amino acids. V lost 5 bases and J 0 bases, leaving 5 bases between the germline ends. Remarks on this clone: The antigen is not known.

The sample was blood. This rearrangement joins TRBV30 to TRBJ2-4; D ambiguous. The sequence was collected from a girl aged 2 to 10 with cystic fibrosis. The CDR3 bases are TGTGCCTGGCCCAAAGCCAAAAACATTCAGTACTTC. It codes for CAWPKAKNIQYF.